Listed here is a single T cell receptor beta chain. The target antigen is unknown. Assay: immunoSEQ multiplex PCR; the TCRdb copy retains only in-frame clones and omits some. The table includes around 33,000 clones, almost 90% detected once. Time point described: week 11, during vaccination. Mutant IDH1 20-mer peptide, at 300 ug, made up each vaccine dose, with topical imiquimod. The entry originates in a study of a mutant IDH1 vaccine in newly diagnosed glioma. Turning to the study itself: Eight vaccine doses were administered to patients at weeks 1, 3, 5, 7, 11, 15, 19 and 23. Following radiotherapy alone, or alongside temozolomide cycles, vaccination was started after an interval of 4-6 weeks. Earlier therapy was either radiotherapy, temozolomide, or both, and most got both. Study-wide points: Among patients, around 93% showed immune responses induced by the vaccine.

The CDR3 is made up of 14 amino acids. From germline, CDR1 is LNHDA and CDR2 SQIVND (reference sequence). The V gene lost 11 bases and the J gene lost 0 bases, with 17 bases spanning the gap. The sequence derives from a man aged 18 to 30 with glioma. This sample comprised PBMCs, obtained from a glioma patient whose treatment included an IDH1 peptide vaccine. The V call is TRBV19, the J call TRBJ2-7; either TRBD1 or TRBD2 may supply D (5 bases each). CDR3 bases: TGTGCCTCTCATGGGGGTAGGGGCTCCTACGAGCAGTACTTC. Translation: CASHGGRGSYEQYF.